Below, one TCR beta chain is given with its context. Its antigen remains unknown. Here immunoSEQ multiplex PCR was the method, and the copy in TCRdb shows in-frame clones only, minus some. Here the sample spans tens of thousands of clones, under 95% being singletons. These data come from a study of OX40 agonist ivuxolimab in advanced cancers. For the study at large: Hepatocellular carcinoma, melanoma, renal cell or head and neck cancer affected the dose-escalation patients. A mean age of roughly 66 years, range roughly 23 to 85, was recorded, and roughly 80% were male.

CDR1 KGHSH and CDR2 LQKENI come from the germline V gene. V was pared by 0 bases and J by 4 bases, with 3 bases of the junction left unmatched. The CDR3 extends over 16 amino acids. Study findings and constraints: Also present in some nonresponders was a low level of normalized T-cell clonal expansion.

J is TRBJ2-2 and V is TRBV18; 9 nucleotides match TRBD1. The TCR sequence derives from an adult with an advanced solid tumor such as melanoma, head and neck, liver or kidney cancer. This material consisted of CD4+ or CD8+ T cells sorted from blood, taken in a trial of the OX40 agonist ivuxolimab. The CDR3 sequence is CASSPPGQGGTGELFF. The DNA for the CDR3 is TGTGCCAGCTCACCACCGGGACAGGGTGGCACCGGGGAGCTGTTTTTT.